This T cell receptor (beta chain) came from a study of cytomegalovirus exposure and HLA in healthy donors. Comment on this clone: Its antigen is unidentified.

Germline lookup yields CDR1 SGHVS and CDR2 FQNEAQ. The CDR3 runs 14 residues. V gave up 1 base and J gave up 7 bases; unmatched junction bases: 2. Broader study findings: Roughly even sequencing depth across donors was the assumption behind the presence/absence analyses. In a later analysis, TCR association rates varied by HLA locus: DRB1 most, HLA-C fewest. Excluded: some indistinguishable V segments such as TRBV6-2 and TRBV6-3. Compared with the approximately 700-donor mean, an Asian-associated ancestry cluster reportedly had fewer N-insertions, according to a later analysis.

13 Jbeta primers and 60 Vbeta primers were used for the PCR. Sequenced by immunoSEQ multiplex PCR; TCRdb stores in-frame clones only, minus some. This table holds about 150,000 clones, 70% to 80% found once. The receptor's source is a woman aged 40 to 55 in good health and CMV-seronegative. Sequencing was performed on PBMCs. The rearrangement uses TRBV7-8 and TRBJ2-1; TRBD1 aligns across 9 bases. In DNA form, the CDR3 reads TGTGCCAGCAGCTTAGGACAGGGGGGTAATGAGCAGTTCTTC. Its protein is CASSLGQGGNEQFF.